The next 25 T cell receptor beta chains were all read from a single sample in a study of blood T cell repertoires in COVID-19. Libraries were prepared by immunoSEQ multiplex PCR; TCRdb keeps only in-frame clonotypes and omits some of them. The sample carries 200,000 to 250,000 clones, approximately 86% recorded once. What was sequenced was peripheral blood. These receptors were obtained from a woman of 80 years or more with acute or convalescent COVID-19.

The V gene is TRBV5-1, the J gene TRBJ2-3; possibly TRBD2 for D (7 bases). CDR1 SGHRS and CDR2 YFSETQ come from the germline V gene. Trimming took 7 bases from V and 0 from J, leaving 12 bases between them. The CDR3 sequence is 14 residues long. This CDR3 is CASGRGPSTDTQYF. The CDR3 coding sequence is TGCGCCAGCGGGCGGGGGCCTAGCACAGATACGCAGTATTTT.

The table lists this clone with a few counts. This rearrangement joins TRBV3-1 (or the pseudogene TRBV3-2) to TRBJ2-7; 9 nucleotides agree with TRBD1. With V trimmed by 5 bases and J by 7 bases, 12 bases remained unmatched. Germline lookup yields CDR1 LGHDT and CDR2 YNNKEL (reference sequence). The length of the CDR3 is 15 residues. The CDR3 sequence: CASSTPGQGSREQYF. In DNA, the CDR3 is TGTGCCAGCAGCACCCCGGGACAGGGATCGCGGGAGCAGTACTTC.

The CDR3 nucleotides are TGTGCCACTGTGGACTCTTCTAACTATGGCTACACCTTC. It translates to CATVDSSNYGYTF. The chain uses TRBV6-5 and TRBJ1-2; no clear D. The V gene lost 10 bases and the J gene lost 0 bases, with 12 bases spanning the gap. CDR1 MNHEY and CDR2 SVGAGI come from the germline V gene. The CDR3 is 13 amino acids.

The genes are TRBV3-1 (or the pseudogene TRBV3-2) and TRBJ2-1; D unresolved. Germline assignment: CDR1 LGHDT and CDR2 YNNKEL (reference sequence). V shed 0 bases and J shed 4 bases, with 4 bases lying between them. This CDR3 spans 13 amino acids. The CDR3 region has the DNA TGTGCCAGCAGCCAAGACAGATACAATGAGCAGTTCTTC. Its protein product is CASSQDRYNEQFF.

This clone was recorded only once. In DNA, the CDR3 is TGTGCCAGCAGCCCCCGGACAGACAATTCACCCCTCCACTTT. This codes for CASSPRTDNSPLHF. The rearrangement joins TRBV7-6 to TRBJ1-6, with TRBD1 as a possible D gene (6 bases). Between the trimmed V and J ends, which lost 5 bases and 7 bases, there was a span of 12 bases. CDR1 and CDR2 from the germline V gene are SGHVS and FNYEAQ. The CDR3 covers 14 residues.

The rearrangement uses TRBV5-1 and TRBJ2-2; D unclear. The V end lost 4 bases, the J end lost 1 base, and 5 bases lay between the germline ends. CDR1 SGHRS and CDR2 YFSETQ come from the germline V gene. There are 13 residues in the CDR3. CDR3 sequence reads: CASSIGNTGELFF. CDR3 DNA sequence: TGCGCCAGCAGCATCGGGAACACCGGGGAGCTGTTTTTT.

CDR3 region: CASSSIGQGAAEAFF. The CDR3 nucleotides read TGTGCCAGCAGTTCGATAGGACAGGGGGCAGCTGAAGCTTTCTTT. The chain links TRBV2 to TRBJ1-1; 11 bases map to TRBD1. Losses at the gene ends were 5 bases for V and 6 bases for J; bases not matched to a gene: 8. The CDR3 runs to 15 residues. Germline V gene sequence: CDR1 SNHLY, CDR2 FYNNEI.

The chain employs TRBV28 and TRBJ1-5; 7 bases are a match to TRBD1. CDR3 length: 15 amino acids. The ends lost 10 bases at V and 3 bases at J; junction bases unmatched: 12. The germline V gene has CDR1 MDHEN and CDR2 SYDVKM. The CDR3 spells CATIPSDRANQPQHF. CDR3 in DNA: TGTGCCACCATCCCCTCCGACAGGGCCAATCAGCCCCAGCATTTT. The variable domain in full, completed from reference TRBV28 and TRBJ1-5, reads DVKVTQSSRYLVKRTGEKVFLECVQDMDHENMFWYRQDPGLGLRLIYFSYDVKMKEKGDIPEGYSVSREKKERFSLILESASTNQTSMYLCATIPSDRANQPQHFGDGTRLSIL.

This chain connects TRBV7-3 to TRBJ2-1; TRBD1 is a possible D gene (5 bases). The CDR3 runs to 13 residues. The ends were cut back, 8 bases at V and 0 bases at J, with 8 bases in the middle. The germline gives CDR1 SGHTA, CDR2 FQGTGA. The CDR3 region has the DNA TGTGCCAGCGGGGCCGACTCCTACAATGAGCAGTTCTTC. It translates to CASGADSYNEQFF.

V and J are TRBV11-3 and TRBJ2-3; the D gene is possibly TRBD1 (7 bases). In germline, CDR1 is SGHNT, CDR2 YENEEA. The CDR3 sequence is 14 residues long. V was cut by 5 bases and J by 1 base, with 10 bases left in between. Here the CDR3 DNA reads TGTGCCAGCAGCCAGGGGGGTCGCACAGATACGCAGTATTTT. It codes for CASSQGGRTDTQYF.

The rearrangement joins TRBV19 to TRBJ2-2; D may be TRBD2 (6 bases). This CDR3 has 15 residues. CDR1 and CDR2 from the germline V gene are LNHDA and SQIVND (reference sequence). Trimming stripped 7 bases from V and 7 bases from J, with 19 bases between. The CDR3 loop reads CASIRDSGSGGELFF. CDR3 sequence (DNA): TGTGCCAGTATTAGGGACTCCGGATCGGGCGGGGAGCTGTTTTTT.

This chain links TRBV7-2 with TRBJ2-2; TRBD1 is a possible D gene (6 bases). The CDR3 is made up of 15 amino acids. CDR1 is SGHTA, CDR2 FQGNSA, per germline. V gave up 3 bases and J gave up 6 bases, with 14 bases separating them. The CDR3 sequence is CASSFRDTGPGELFF. DNA for the CDR3: TGTGCCAGCAGCTTTAGGGACACGGGCCCCGGGGAGCTGTTTTTT.

V gene TRBV29-1 combines with J gene TRBJ2-7; 11 bases agree with TRBD1. Per the germline V gene, CDR1 is SQVTM and CDR2 is ANQGSEA. CDR3 length: 14 amino acids. With V trimmed by 4 bases and J by 7 bases, 9 bases remained unmatched. The CDR3 here is CSVAPWTGGREQYF. Written as DNA, the CDR3 is TGCAGCGTTGCACCCTGGACAGGGGGCAGAGAGCAGTACTTC.

The chain uses TRBV9 and TRBJ1-2; D gene ambiguous. Per the germline V gene, CDR1 is SGDLS and CDR2 is YYNGEE. Trimming shortened V by 0 bases and J by 8 bases, and 11 bases separated the two germline ends. The CDR3 sequence is 13 residues long. CDR3: CASSVAGSRGYTF. For the CDR3, the DNA is TGTGCCAGCAGCGTAGCCGGTTCGCGGGGCTACACCTTC. Full variable domain (rest looked up from reference TRBV9 and TRBJ1-2): DSGVTQTPKHLITATGQRVTLRCSPRSGDLSVYWYQQSLDQGLQFLIQYYNGEERAKGNILERFSAQQFPDLHSELNLSSLELGDSALYFCASSVAGSRGYTFGSGTRLTVV.

This chain uses TRBV2 with TRBJ2-3; the D gene is possibly TRBD2 (6 bases). This CDR3 is built from 15 residues. CDR1 SNHLY and CDR2 FYNNEI come from the germline V gene. The V end was cut by 4 bases, the J end by 0 bases, with 11 bases between. CDR3 DNA: TGTGCCAGCAGTGTGCTCGGGACTAGCACAGATACGCAGTATTTT. Protein sequence: CASSVLGTSTDTQYF.

This chain uses TRBV2 with TRBJ1-1, with unresolved D. The germline V gene has CDR1 SNHLY and CDR2 FYNNEI. Trimming took off 7 bases at V and 3 bases at J, with 6 bases between the two ends. There are 11 residues in the CDR3. The CDR3 reads CASKLDTEAFF. CDR3 in DNA: TGTGCCAGCAAGTTAGACACTGAAGCTTTCTTT. Variable domain in full (rest from reference TRBV2 and TRBJ1-1): EPEVTQTPSHQVTQMGQEVILRCVPISNHLYFYWYRQILGQKVEFLVSFYNNEISEKSEIFDDQFSVERPDGSNFTLKIRSTKLEDSAMYFCASKLDTEAFFGQGTRLTVV.

The V call is TRBV18, the J call TRBJ1-2, with D unclear. There are 13 residues in the CDR3. Trimming cost V 3 bases and J 3 bases, with 8 bases left between them. Germline-derived CDR1 and CDR2 are KGHSH and LQKENI. CDR3 sequence: CASSPDTYYGYTF. CDR3 coding DNA: TGTGCCAGCTCACCTGACACCTACTATGGCTACACCTTC.

The gene calls are TRBV6-5 and TRBJ2-1, with 11 bases that match TRBD2. Germline V gene sequence: CDR1 MNHEY, CDR2 SVGAGI. The CDR3 spans 16 residues. After removal of 4 bases from V and 3 bases from J, the junction contained 5 bases not matched to a gene. The CDR3 nucleotides read TGTGCCAGCAGTTCCGGACTAGCGGGCGTCTACAATGAGCAGTTCTTC. Translated, it gives CASSSGLAGVYNEQFF.

The gene calls are TRBV5-1 and TRBJ2-2, with a tentative D call TRBD1 (5 bases). The V end was cut by 1 base, the J end by 1 base, with 8 bases between. Germline V gene sequence: CDR1 SGHRS, CDR2 YFSETQ. CDR3 length: 15 amino acids. This CDR3 is CASSLSGQNTGELFF. CDR3 nucleotide sequence: TGCGCCAGCAGCTTGTCAGGGCAGAACACCGGGGAGCTGTTTTTT.

This chain links TRBV7-9 with TRBJ1-5; 10 bases line up with TRBD1. The germline V gene encodes CDR1 SEHNR and CDR2 FQNEAQ (reference sequence). The CDR3 runs to 17 residues. J was trimmed by 3 bases and V by 5 bases; bases with no gene match: 10. The CDR3 nucleotides read TGTGCCAGCAGCCCGGGACAGGGGACGCGTAACAATCAGCCCCAGCATTTT. Encoded protein: CASSPGQGTRNNQPQHF.

The chain joins TRBV19 to TRBJ2-7, with D unclear. Per germline, CDR1 LNHDA and CDR2 SQIVND (reference sequence). The V and J ends lost 6 bases and 3 bases respectively, with 12 bases between them. CDR3 length equals 13 residues. The CDR3 here is CASRRQAGYEQYF. CDR3 nucleotides: TGTGCCAGTAGACGGCAGGCCGGCTACGAGCAGTACTTC.

V usage is TRBV6-5 and J usage is TRBJ1-1; D unresolved. V gave up 5 bases and J gave up 1 base, with 8 bases separating them. Germline V lookup: CDR1 MNHEY, CDR2 SVGAGI. The CDR3 contains 13 residues. The CDR3 nucleotides read TGTGCCAGCAGTCTAGAGTGGAACACTGAAGCTTTCTTT. Its protein is CASSLEWNTEAFF.

This rearrangement joins TRBV14 to TRBJ1-1, with D perhaps matching TRBD1 (5 bases). V was trimmed by 0 bases and J by 5 bases, leaving 13 bases between them. The germline V gene has CDR1 SGHDN and CDR2 FVKESK. The CDR3 sequence is 15 residues long. The CDR3 sequence is CASSQEEVRGTEAFF. In DNA, the CDR3 is TGTGCCAGCAGCCAAGAGGAGGTCCGGGGGACTGAAGCTTTCTTT. Full variable domain (outside the CDR3, taken from reference TRBV14 and TRBJ1-1): EAGVTQFPSHSVIEKGQTVTLRCDPISGHDNLYWYRRVMGKEIKFLLHFVKESKQDESGMPNNRFLAERTGGTYSTLKVQPAELEDSGVYFCASSQEEVRGTEAFFGQGTRLTVV.

The sample holds a few counts of this clone. The same CDR3 can be traced to other DNA sequences in this sample. The genes are TRBV18 and TRBJ1-5; no definite D call. This CDR3 comprises 13 residues. Trimming pared 6 bases from V and 5 bases from J, leaving 11 bases between. Germline values: CDR1 KGHSH, CDR2 LQKENI. The CDR3 DNA follows: TGTGCCAGCTCCCCGGAGGGAGATCAGCCCCAGCATTTT. This encodes CASSPEGDQPQHF. The variable domain in full, with the rest retrieved from reference TRBV18 and TRBJ1-5, is NAGVMQNPRHLVRRRGQEARLRCSPMKGHSHVYWYRQLPEEGLKFMVYLQKENIIDESGMPKERFSAEFPKEGPSILRIQQVVRGDSAAYFCASSPEGDQPQHFGDGTRLSIL.

This rearrangement joins TRBV10-3 to TRBJ1-4, with D possibly being TRBD1 (6 bases). The V gene lost 2 bases and the J gene lost 5 bases, with 18 bases spanning the gap. CDR1 is ENHRY and CDR2 is SYGVKD in the germline V gene. There are 17 residues in the CDR3. CDR3 region: CAISENGYREGNEKLFF. CDR3 DNA sequence: TGTGCCATCAGTGAGAATGGCTACAGGGAGGGAAATGAAAAACTGTTTTTT.